Presented here are 4 T cell receptor beta chains from one specimen sequenced in a study of blood T cells in healthy people across ages. Then a second PCR, running about 6 to 12 cycles, was carried out with a sample-barcoded 5' primer and a J-beta primer mix. TCRdb fed the 5' RACE reads into MiXCR, producing one record per CDR3 protein. The repertoire holds around 1.5 million distinct CDR3 sequences, with 34% as singletons. Sequencing used blood. These receptors were taken from a woman aged 25-40 years in good health.

V is TRBV12-3 or TRBV12-4 and J is TRBJ2-5, with 7 bases matching TRBD2. After removal of 3 bases from V and 2 bases from J, the junction contained 9 bases not matched to a gene. CDR3 length: 16 residues. The CDR3 spells CASSFRGGLPQETQYF. DNA of the CDR3: TGTGCCAGCAGTTTTCGCGGGGGACTCCCACAAGAGACCCAGTACTTC.

This chain joins TRBV5-1 and TRBJ2-5; D gene ambiguous. The J call may be faulty, since TRBJ2-7 better matches the DNA end. This CDR3 has 15 residues. Germline V CDR1 and CDR2: SGHRS, YFSETQ. Here the CDR3 DNA reads TGCGCCAGCAGCTTGGCCATGGAAGGACCCTACGAGCAGTACTTC. Translation gives CASSLAMEGPYEQYF.

There are many counts of this clonotype. This chain uses TRBV6-5 with TRBJ2-4, with D uncertain. Looked up from germline, CDR1 is MNHEY and CDR2 is SVGAGI. Trimming left V 6 bases short and J 2 bases short, with 8 bases between. The CDR3 consists of 13 residues. CDR3 sequence reads: CASSPGPKNIQYF. CDR3 nucleotide sequence: TGTGCCAGCAGCCCCGGGCCCAAAAACATTCAGTACTTC.

The chain carries TRBV20-1 and TRBJ2-5; no firm D call. Trimming left V 0 bases short and J 3 bases short, with 8 bases between. Germline CDR1 is DFQATT and CDR2 is SNEGSKA (reference sequence). The length of the CDR3 is 13 residues. The CDR3, as DNA: TGCAGTGCTAGAGATTGGCAAAAAGAGACCCAGTACTTC. It is translated as CSARDWQKETQYF.